This T cell receptor (beta chain) stems from a study of cytomegalovirus exposure and HLA in healthy donors. Looking at the study overall: The study's early data release held roughly 91 million unique TCRs from HLA-typed donors.

The PCR was carried out with 60 Vbeta primers and 13 Jbeta primers. Assay: immunoSEQ multiplex PCR; the TCRdb copy retains only in-frame clones and omits some. The sample includes fewer than 200,000 clones, 81% seen only once; the top ten take roughly 4.4%. Study-level points and caveats: Confirmation in vitro established that a few CMV-associated chains were specific for CMV antigens. A missense DCLRE1C variant was associated with V- and J-gene trimming of TCR beta chains in a later analysis, and an independent cohort replicated the association. For presence/absence analyses, sequencing depth was assumed to be roughly uniform across donors.

Comment on this clone: As yet, its antigen is unknown.

This TCR came from a woman younger than 30 in good health and CMV-seropositive. Sample: PBMCs.

CDR3 DNA sequence: TGTGCCAGTCGCGAGGCCGTGGATACGCAGTATTTT. Translation: CASREAVDTQYF. The chain couples TRBV16 to TRBJ2-3; no reliable D call. Germline CDR1 is KGHSY and CDR2 is FQNENV. The V end lost 9 bases, the J end lost 6 bases, and 13 bases lay between the germline ends. This CDR3 has 12 residues.